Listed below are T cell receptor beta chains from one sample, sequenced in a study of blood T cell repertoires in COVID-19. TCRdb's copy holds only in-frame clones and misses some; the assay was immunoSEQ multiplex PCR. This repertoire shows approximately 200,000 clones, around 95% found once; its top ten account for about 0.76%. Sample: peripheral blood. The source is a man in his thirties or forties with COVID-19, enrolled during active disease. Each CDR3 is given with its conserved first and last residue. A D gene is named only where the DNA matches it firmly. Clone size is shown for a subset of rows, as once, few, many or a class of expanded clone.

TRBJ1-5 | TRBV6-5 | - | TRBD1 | CASKKDRGPSSPQHF | TGTGCCAGCAAAAAGGACAGGGGCCCCTCATCACCCCAGCATTTT
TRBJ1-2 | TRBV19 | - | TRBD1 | CASSRRDRRPSNYGYTF | TGTGCCAGTAGTAGACGGGACAGGAGACCATCTAACTATGGCTACACCTTC
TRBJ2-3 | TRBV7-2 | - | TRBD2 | CASSLGGGVTDTQYF | TGTGCCAGCAGCTTGGGCGGGGGGGTCACAGATACGCAGTATTTT
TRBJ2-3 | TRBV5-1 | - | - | CASSLGLPTDTQYF | TGCGCCAGCAGCTTGGGACTACCCACAGATACGCAGTATTTT
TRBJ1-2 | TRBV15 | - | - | CATSSTSRSNGYTF | TGTGCCACCAGCAGTACTAGTCGGTCGAATGGCTACACCTTC
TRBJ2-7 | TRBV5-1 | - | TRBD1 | CASRSGTGVNEQYF | TGCGCCAGCAGGTCCGGGACAGGGGTCAACGAGCAGTACTTC
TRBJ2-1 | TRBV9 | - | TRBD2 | CASSTLAGGYNEQFF | TGTGCCAGCAGCACCCTAGCGGGGGGGTACAATGAGCAGTTCTTC
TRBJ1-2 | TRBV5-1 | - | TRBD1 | CASSSHLTGAYGYTF | TGCGCCAGCAGCTCGCACCTGACAGGGGCCTATGGCTACACCTTC
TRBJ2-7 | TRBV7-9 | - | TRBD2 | CASSPRGGHEQYF | TGTGCCAGCAGCCCCCGGGGGGGCCACGAGCAGTACTTC
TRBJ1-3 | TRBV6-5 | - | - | CASSYSRVEESLTIYF | TGTGCCAGCAGTTACTCGAGGGTCGAAGAGTCCTTAACCATATATTTT
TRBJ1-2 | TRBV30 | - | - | CAWSDTGGYTF | TGTGCCTGGAGTGATACAGGTGGCTACACCTTC
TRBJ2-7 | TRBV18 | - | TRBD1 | CASSGPTGGPTYEQYF | TGTGCCAGCTCGGGACCAACAGGGGGCCCAACGTACGAGCAGTACTTC
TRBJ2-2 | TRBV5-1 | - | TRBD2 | CASSTRRQGGLAGGTGELFF | TGCGCCAGCAGCACCAGAAGACAGGGTGGGCTAGCGGGAGGCACCGGGGAGCTGTTTTTT
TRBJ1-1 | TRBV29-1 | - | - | CSVAGGLSVEAFF | TGCAGCGTTGCGGGTGGACTTAGCGTTGAAGCTTTCTTT
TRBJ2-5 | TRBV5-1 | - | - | CASSLVFQGGQETQYF | TGCGCCAGCAGCTTGGTATTCCAGGGAGGTCAAGAGACCCAGTACTTC
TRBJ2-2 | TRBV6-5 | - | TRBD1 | CASSQGAQNTGELFF | TGTGCCAGCAGCCAGGGGGCGCAGAACACCGGGGAGCTGTTTTTT
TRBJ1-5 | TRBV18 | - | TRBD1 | CASSPGTGHVRNQPQHF | TGTGCCAGCTCACCAGGGACAGGTCATGTCCGCAATCAGCCCCAGCATTTT
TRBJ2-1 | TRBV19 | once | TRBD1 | CASSRVLRTGEHEQFF | TGTGCCAGTAGTAGGGTTCTTCGGACAGGGGAACATGAGCAGTTCTTC
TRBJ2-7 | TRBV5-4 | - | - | CASSLRGGSYEQYF | TGTGCCAGCAGCTTACGAGGGGGCTCCTACGAGCAGTACTTC
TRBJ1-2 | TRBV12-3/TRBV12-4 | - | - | CASSPLDYGYTF | TGTGCCAGCAGCCCACTCGACTATGGCTACACCTTC
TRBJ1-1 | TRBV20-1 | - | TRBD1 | CSAGGQVEAFF | TGCAGTGCTGGAGGACAGGTTGAAGCTTTCTTT
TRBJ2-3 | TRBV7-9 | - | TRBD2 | CASSLAGGGANTQYF | TGTGCCAGCAGCCTCGCCGGCGGGGGGGCAAATACGCAGTATTTT
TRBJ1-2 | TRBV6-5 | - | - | CASSLPDSNYGYTF | TGTGCCAGCAGCCTACCTGACTCTAACTATGGCTACACCTTC
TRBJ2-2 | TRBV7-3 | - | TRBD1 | CASSPSDRGVLTGELFF | TGTGCCAGCAGCCCCTCGGACAGGGGAGTCCTCACCGGGGAGCTGTTTTTT
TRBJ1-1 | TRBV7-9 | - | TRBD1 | CASSSPRGRNTEAFF | TGTGCCAGCAGTTCCCCCAGGGGGAGGAACACTGAAGCTTTCTTT
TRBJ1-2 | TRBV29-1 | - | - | CSVGQGSYGYTF | TGCAGCGTTGGGCAGGGCTCCTATGGCTACACCTTC
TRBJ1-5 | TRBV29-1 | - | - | CSLGRRGCSNQPQHF | TGCAGCTTGGGAAGGAGGGGTTGTAGCAATCAGCCCCAGCATTTT
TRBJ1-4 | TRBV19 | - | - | CASSIGRGEGNEKLFF | TGTGCCAGTAGTATCGGCAGGGGTGAGGGTAATGAAAAACTGTTTTTT